The 5 T cell receptor beta chains listed next were all sequenced from one sample in a study of monozygotic twins with inflammatory bowel disease. TCRdb reprocessed the 5' RACE reads and stores each CDR3 protein as one record, lacking DNA. The specimen's table records roughly 120,000 distinct CDR3 sequences. What was sequenced was blood. The receptors were gathered from a human donor with ulcerative colitis or Crohn's disease, or a healthy co-twin of an affected twin (not recorded which).

The CDR3 loop is CSARGPRAVNTQYF. The chain recombines TRBV20-1 with TRBJ2-3; TCRdb's D call of TRBD1 is untestable without DNA. Germline CDR1 reads DFQATT; CDR2 reads SNEGSKA (reference sequence). This CDR3 contains 14 residues.

The chain is built from TRBV29-1 and TRBJ1-1; checking the TCRdb D call of TRBD1 is not possible without DNA. Germline V CDR1 and CDR2: SQVTM, ANQGSEA. The CDR3 runs 13 residues. The CDR3 spells CSVNRAMNTEAFF.

This chain connects TRBV5-1 to TRBJ2-7; the TCRdb D gene call, TRBD2, has no DNA to confirm it. The germline V gene has CDR1 SGHRS and CDR2 YFSETQ. The CDR3 is 16 amino acids. The CDR3 loop reads CASSAGGDNWPYEQYF.

The genes are TRBV19 and TRBJ2-7; the TRBD1 assignment by TCRdb is unverifiable without DNA. In germline, CDR1 is LNHDA, CDR2 SQIVND (reference sequence). CDR3 size: 12 residues. The CDR3 protein is CASIPRGYEQYF.

The genes are TRBV5-1 and TRBJ2-1; the TCRdb D gene call, TRBD1, has no DNA to confirm it. Germline CDR1 SGHRS, CDR2 YFSETQ. The CDR3 is 14 residues long. The CDR3 spells CASSPIGGDNEQFF.